What follows describes a single T cell receptor beta chain. This specimen comes from a study of blood T cell repertoires in COVID-19. How the authors handled the data: Nucleated cell counts were estimated from reference gene primer amplification. Repertoires were generated with immunoSEQ multiplex PCR, while TCRdb's copy carries only in-frame clones and drops some. That table gives V, J and clone size, and the DNA gave D and trimming. The profile shows some 130,000 clones, under 90% of them singletons. The source of this sequence is a woman aged 55-70 years with active or convalescent COVID-19. What was sequenced was peripheral blood.

CDR3: CASGRGGGERPQHF. CDR3 bases: TGTGCCAGCGGGAGGGGAGGGGGTGAAAGGCCCCAGCATTTT. J is TRBJ1-5 and V is TRBV2; possible D gene TRBD1, 6 bases. CDR3 length: 14 amino acids. Trimming pared 8 bases from V and 9 bases from J, leaving 20 bases between. Per the germline V gene, CDR1 is SNHLY and CDR2 is FYNNEI.